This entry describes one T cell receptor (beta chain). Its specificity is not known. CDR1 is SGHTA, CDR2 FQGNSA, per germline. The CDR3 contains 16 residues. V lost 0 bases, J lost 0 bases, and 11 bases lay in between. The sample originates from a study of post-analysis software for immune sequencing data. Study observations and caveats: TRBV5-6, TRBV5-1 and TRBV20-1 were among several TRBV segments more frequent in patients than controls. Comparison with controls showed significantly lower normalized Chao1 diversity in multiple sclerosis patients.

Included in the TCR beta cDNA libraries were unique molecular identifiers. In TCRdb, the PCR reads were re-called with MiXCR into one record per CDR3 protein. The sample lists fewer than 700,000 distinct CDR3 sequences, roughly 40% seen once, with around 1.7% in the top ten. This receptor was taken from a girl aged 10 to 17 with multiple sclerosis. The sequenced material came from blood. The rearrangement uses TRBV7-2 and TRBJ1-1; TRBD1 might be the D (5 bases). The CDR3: CASSLARTGLNTEAFF. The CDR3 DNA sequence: TGTGCCAGCAGCTTAGCCCGTACAGGTTTGAACACTGAAGCTTTCTTT.